This T cell receptor beta chain was retrieved from a study of blood T cell repertoires in COVID-19 (dated by TCRdb to about 2020). Background on the whole study: Samples covering the acute and convalescent phases of COVID-19 were provided by collaborators in the United States, Italy and Spain. The prospective study material was composed of cDNA or gDNA derived from T cells, B-cell-depleted T cells, or PBMCs. The dataset comprised deeply sampled blood TCRbeta repertoires from subjects exposed to, actively infected with, or recovered from COVID-19. The repertoires were made available in a free public database intended to serve as a resource for research on the immune response to SARS-CoV-2. Samples came from the ongoing ImmuneRACE study (first 160 participants) plus 1,254 subjects from 6 global collaborators. The sample metadata nearly always contained a de-identified subject ID, COVID-19 status, age in years and sex. HLA class I and class II types, where available, came from metadata supplied by the sample provider rather than from assay-based typing. What the authors observed across the whole study: The amount of clinical and demographic metadata varied by source and participant and was provided uncurated.

As concerns this clone: The antigen it recognizes is unknown. Base qualities are not recorded, but no much larger clone differs from it by a single base.

TCRbeta CDR3 regions were amplified from genomic DNA by means of the immunoSEQ Assay, a bias-controlled multiplex PCR. The study's own analysis went as follows. Nucleated cell counts per sample were estimated from amplification of reference gene primers within the assay. To quantify the absolute abundance of each unique TCRbeta CDR3 rearrangement, sequence reads were collapsed and filtered. For each sample, productive Simpson clonality was calculated as the square root of Simpson's diversity index across productive rearrangements. In TCRdb, the immuneACCESS table is reduced to in-frame sequences with V and J assigned. These tables do not hold every clone; where another copy was compared, an unresolved V gene accounts for under half, and the others remain unexplained. Clone size and V and J calls were adopted from that table, with D and trimming inferred from the DNA. Across this sample there are about 170,000 clones, with around 90% seen only once. Around 0.63% of the sample rests with the top ten.

According to the germline V gene, CDR1 reads SGDLS and CDR2 reads YYNGEE. V loses 4 bases of germline sequence and J loses 1 base, and the interval between the two ends is 9 bases. Including the terminal cysteine and phenylalanine, the CDR3 comprises 14 residues. The only DNA kept is the CDR3, 42 bases in frame from the first base. One collaborating source in Seattle enrolled patients while the patients were actively infected and followed the patients over time throughout the course of disease. Each collaborating institution followed its own protocols to collect whole blood in K2EDTA tubes. For TCRbeta analysis, collaborators shipped samples as frozen whole blood, isolated PBMCs, or DNA extracted from either of those sample types.

This clonotype was sampled from a man aged 55 to 69 with COVID-19, enrolled during active disease. The sequence joins TRBV9 to TRBJ2-1; a confident D gene designation cannot be given. The sample comprised peripheral blood. The CDR3 in this case is CASSPPVSYNEQFF. The nucleotide sequence is TGTGCCAGCAGCCCACCGGTGTCCTACAATGAGCAGTTCTTC.